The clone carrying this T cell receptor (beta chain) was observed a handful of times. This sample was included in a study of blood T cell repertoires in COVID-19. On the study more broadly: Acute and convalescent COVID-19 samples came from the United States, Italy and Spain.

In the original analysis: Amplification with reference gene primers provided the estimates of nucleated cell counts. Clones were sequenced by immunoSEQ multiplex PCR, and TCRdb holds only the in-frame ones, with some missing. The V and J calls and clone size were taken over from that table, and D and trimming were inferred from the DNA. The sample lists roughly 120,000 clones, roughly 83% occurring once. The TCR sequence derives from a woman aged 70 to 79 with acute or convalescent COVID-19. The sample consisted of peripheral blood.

CDR3 bases: TGTGCCAGCAGCCTAGGAGGGAGGTTGTATGTCACTAATGAAAAACTGTTTTTT. It encodes CASSLGGRLYVTNEKLFF. V usage is TRBV3-1 (or the pseudogene TRBV3-2) and J usage is TRBJ1-4; D not certain. The CDR3 is made up of 18 amino acids. Germline CDR1 is LGHDT and CDR2 is YNNKEL (reference sequence). Trimming stripped 4 bases from V and 2 bases from J, with 20 bases between.